These 9 T cell receptor beta chains originate from one sample sequenced in a study of beta chain features in type 1 diabetes. These receptors lack a known antigen. Isolated RNA was reverse transcribed in full, so expressed TCRB transcripts were sequenced. Some clones are missing from TCRdb's copy, which holds only in-frame ones; the method was immunoSEQ multiplex PCR. This sample has roughly 400,000 clones, with around 10% found just once. Whole-study results and caveats: In all four CD4+ subsets, TCRB CDR3 length was significantly, moderately reduced in type 1 diabetes.

The source material was central memory CD4+ T cells from blood. Source of these receptors: a man aged 25-45 years with type 1 diabetes.

This chain uses TRBV30 with TRBJ1-2, with D unresolved. The germline CDR1 and CDR2 sequences are GTSNPN and SVGIG (reference sequence). The ends were cut back, 5 bases at V and 8 bases at J, with 18 bases in the middle. CDR3 length equals 13 residues. CDR3 sequence reads: CAWGGSWARGYTF. The CDR3 DNA is TGTGCCTGGGGAGGGAGCTGGGCCCGAGGCTACACCTTC. The whole variable domain, filled in from reference TRBV30 and TRBJ1-2, reads SQTIHQWPATLVQPVGSPLSLECTVEGTSNPNLYWYRQAAGRGLQLLFYSVGIGQISSEVPQNLSASRPQDRQFILSSKKLLLSDSGFYLCAWGGSWARGYTFGSGTRLTVV.

The chain carries TRBV9 and TRBJ1-2; D is unclear. The CDR3 covers 11 residues. Germline V gives CDR1 SGDLS, CDR2 YYNGEE. The germline V and J ends were trimmed by 0 bases and 4 bases, with 1 base remaining between them. The CDR3 coding sequence is TGTGCCAGCAGCGTAGGCTATGGCTACACCTTC. Protein sequence: CASSVGYGYTF.

This clone has more than one count but fewer than ten. This sequence joins TRBV6-5 and TRBJ2-4; TRBD2 might be the D (5 bases). CDR3 length: 15 amino acids. Germline V gene sequence: CDR1 MNHEY, CDR2 SVGAGI. The V gene lost 4 bases and the J gene lost 0 bases, with 10 bases spanning the gap. Written as DNA, the CDR3 is TGTGCCAGCAGTTCGAGTCGGGGAGCCAAAAACATTCAGTACTTC. The encoded protein is CASSSSRGAKNIQYF.

This clone was recorded at least ten times. This rearrangement joins TRBV7-9 to TRBJ2-1; either TRBD1 or TRBD2 may supply D (6 bases each). Between the trimmed V and J ends, which lost 4 bases and 9 bases, there was a span of 22 bases. The CDR3 covers 16 residues. CDR1 and CDR2 from the germline V gene are SEHNR and FQNEAQ (reference sequence). CDR3 DNA sequence: TGTGCCAGCAGCTCACAGGGAGGAGGAGTCGGAGGTGAGCAGTTCTTC. This encodes CASSSQGGGVGGEQFF.

This clone was seen only a few times. The rearrangement uses TRBV5-6 and TRBJ2-5, with D possibly matching TRBD1 (6 bases). The V gene lost 5 bases and the J gene lost 3 bases, with 11 bases spanning the gap. This CDR3 is 13 amino acids long. Germline lookup yields CDR1 SGHDT and CDR2 YYEEEE. In DNA form, the CDR3 reads TGTGCCAGCAGGCTACAGGGTAAAGAGACCCAGTACTTC. It codes for CASRLQGKETQYF.

This clone was seen a handful of times. The chain joins TRBV11-2 to TRBJ2-7, with TRBD1 matching 9 bases. The V gene's germline CDR1 is SGHAT and CDR2 FQNNGV. This CDR3 is built from 16 residues. The V and J ends lost 5 bases and 5 bases, in that order; junction bases with no gene match: 13. As DNA, the CDR3 is TGTGCCAGCAGCCAGGGACCGGGACAGGGCCACCACGAGCAGTACTTC. Amino acids: CASSQGPGQGHHEQYF.

In its sample, this clone was seen many times. The V and J genes are TRBV18 and TRBJ1-4, with D perhaps matching TRBD1 (6 bases). V was pared by 4 bases and J by 0 bases, with 15 bases between. Germline V gene sequence: CDR1 KGHSH, CDR2 LQKENI. The CDR3 loop spans 17 amino acids. Here the CDR3 reads CASSRSIPGATNEKLFF. In nucleotides, the CDR3 is TGTGCCAGCTCACGATCAATTCCAGGGGCAACTAATGAAAAACTGTTTTTT.

In this sample, this clone turned up many times. The chain recombines TRBV5-6 with TRBJ2-1, with D possibly TRBD2 on 6 matching bases. Germline loops: CDR1 SGHDT, CDR2 YYEEEE. V was pared by 6 bases and J by 10 bases, with 11 bases between. This CDR3 region has 11 residues. The CDR3 is CASTGRLEQFF. In DNA, the CDR3 is TGTGCCAGCACAGGGAGGTTGGAGCAGTTCTTC.

This clone was picked up a small number of times. This chain uses TRBV5-1 with TRBJ2-1, with 10 bases identical to TRBD2. Germline V gene sequence: CDR1 SGHRS, CDR2 YFSETQ. Trimming cost V 0 bases and J 6 bases; bases outside gene matches: 3. The CDR3 has 15 amino acids. The CDR3 loop reads CASSLGQREGNEQFF. For the CDR3, the DNA is TGCGCCAGCAGCTTGGGGCAGCGGGAGGGCAATGAGCAGTTCTTC.